The 9 T cell receptor beta chains listed next were all sequenced from one sample in a study of PD-1 blockade in classical Hodgkin lymphoma. Time point indicated: newly diagnosed, previously untreated cHL patient sample. Assay: immunoSEQ multiplex PCR; the TCRdb copy retains only in-frame clones and omits some. The sample records 25,000 to 30,000 clones, 80% to 95% being singletons. The sample was peripheral blood mononuclear cells (PBMCs). These receptors were collected from a human donor with classical Hodgkin lymphoma.

V is TRBV19 and J is TRBJ1-5; tentative D call: TRBD1 (5 bases). The CDR3 is 15 residues long. Per the germline V gene, CDR1 is LNHDA and CDR2 is SQIVND (reference sequence). V was trimmed by 5 bases and J by 0 bases, leaving 11 bases between them. The CDR3 DNA reads TGTGCCAGTAGTTCCGGGACTCATAGCAATCAGCCCCAGCATTTT. It is translated as CASSSGTHSNQPQHF.

The chain recombines TRBV2 with TRBJ2-7; possibly TRBD1 for D (6 bases). Per germline, CDR1 SNHLY and CDR2 FYNNEI. The CDR3 spans 16 residues. Deletions cut 1 base from V and 0 bases from J, with 13 bases between. The CDR3 nucleotides read TGTGCCAGCAGTGAAGGCCCCACAGGGAACTCCTACGAGCAGTACTTC. As protein: CASSEGPTGNSYEQYF.

The chain uses TRBV29-1 and TRBJ1-1; 12 positions agree with TRBD1. The CDR3 is made up of 13 amino acids. Germline V gene lookup returns CDR1 SQVTM and CDR2 ANQGSEA. Trimming cost V 8 bases and J 4 bases; bases outside gene matches: 5. This chain's CDR3 is CSLKGQGATEAFF. In DNA form, the CDR3 reads TGCAGCCTAAAGGGACAGGGGGCCACTGAAGCTTTCTTT.

The chain employs TRBV19 and TRBJ1-3; 7 bases agree with TRBD1. J gave up 0 bases and V 10 bases, and 9 bases lay outside the gene matches. This CDR3 is 15 amino acids long. The germline gives CDR1 LNHDA, CDR2 SQIVND (reference sequence). The CDR3 bases are TGTGCCACAACTCTCGACAGGGACTCTGGAAACACCATATATTTT. It codes for CATTLDRDSGNTIYF.

V gene TRBV5-3 combines with J gene TRBJ1-5; no firm D call. TRBV5-3 is labeled an ORF, and its function is uncertain. This CDR3 has 11 amino acids. V lost 9 bases and J 4 bases, leaving 8 bases between the germline ends. The CDR3 loop is CAKGLNQPQHF. DNA of the CDR3: TGTGCCAAAGGCCTTAATCAGCCCCAGCATTTT.

This chain uses TRBV7-9 with TRBJ1-2; D gene unclear. Trimming removed 5 bases at V and 4 bases at J, with 11 bases between. Germline CDR1 SEHNR, CDR2 FQNEAQ (reference sequence). This CDR3 comprises 13 residues. CDR3 sequence (DNA): TGTGCCAGCAGCCCTCTTGACCCCTATGGCTACACCTTC. This sequence encodes CASSPLDPYGYTF.

This CDR3 reads CASSQDVGQGYEQYF. Written as DNA, the CDR3 is TGCGCCAGCAGCCAAGATGTGGGACAGGGATACGAGCAGTACTTC. The rearrangement joins TRBV4-3 to TRBJ2-7; 9 bases align to TRBD1. Germline V gene sequence: CDR1 LGHNA, CDR2 YSLEER. This CDR3 has 15 residues. J was trimmed by 4 bases and V by 0 bases; bases with no gene match: 4.

This clone was detected once. The chain uses TRBV6-5 and TRBJ2-7, with a weak D call TRBD2 (6 bases). Trimming removed 6 bases at V and 2 bases at J, with 17 bases between. The CDR3 runs to 15 residues. The germline V gene encodes CDR1 MNHEY and CDR2 SVGAGI. The CDR3 nucleotides read TGTGCCAGCAGCCGCGGGACCTACAGACCCTACGAGCAGTACTTC. It codes for CASSRGTYRPYEQYF.

J is TRBJ2-3 and V is TRBV30, with TRBD2 matching 12 bases. V was pared by 3 bases and J by 3 bases, with 4 bases of the junction left unmatched. This CDR3 has 15 amino acids. CDR1 and CDR2 (germline): GTSNPN, SVGIG (reference sequence). CDR3: CAWSDLAGGTDTQYF. The CDR3 region has the DNA TGTGCCTGGAGCGACCTAGCGGGAGGGACAGATACGCAGTATTTT.